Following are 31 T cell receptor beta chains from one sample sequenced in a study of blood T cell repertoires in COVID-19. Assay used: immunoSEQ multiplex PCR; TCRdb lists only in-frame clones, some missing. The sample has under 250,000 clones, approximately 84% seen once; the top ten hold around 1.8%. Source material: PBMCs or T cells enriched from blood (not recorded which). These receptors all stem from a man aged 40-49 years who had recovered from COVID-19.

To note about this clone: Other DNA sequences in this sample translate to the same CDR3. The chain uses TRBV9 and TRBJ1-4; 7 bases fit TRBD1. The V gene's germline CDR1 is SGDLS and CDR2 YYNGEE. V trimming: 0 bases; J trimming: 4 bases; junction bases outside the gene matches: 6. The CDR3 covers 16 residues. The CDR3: CASSVGPGTVNEKLFF. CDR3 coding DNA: TGTGCCAGCAGCGTAGGACCCGGGACAGTTAATGAAAAACTGTTTTTT.

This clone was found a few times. The CDR3 loop is CASSGLAGSDTQYF. The CDR3 nucleotides read TGTGCCAGCAGTGGGCTAGCGGGGTCCGATACGCAGTATTTT. V and J are TRBV6-4 and TRBJ2-3; 9 nucleotides align to TRBD2. Germline CDR1 MRHNA, CDR2 SNTAGT. This CDR3 has 14 residues. The ends lost 4 bases at V and 6 bases at J; junction bases unmatched: 5.

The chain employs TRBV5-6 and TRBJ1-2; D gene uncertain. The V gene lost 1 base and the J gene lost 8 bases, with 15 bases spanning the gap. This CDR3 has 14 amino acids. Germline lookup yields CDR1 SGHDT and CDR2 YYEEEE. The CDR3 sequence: CASSLLTVGGGYTF. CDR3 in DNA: TGTGCCAGCAGCTTGTTGACGGTTGGAGGGGGCTACACCTTC.

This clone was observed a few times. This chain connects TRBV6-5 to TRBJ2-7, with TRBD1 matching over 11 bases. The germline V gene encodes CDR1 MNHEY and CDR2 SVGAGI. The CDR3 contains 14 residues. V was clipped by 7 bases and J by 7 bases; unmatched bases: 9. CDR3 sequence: CASILGQGAGEQYF. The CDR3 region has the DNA TGTGCCAGCATCCTAGGACAGGGGGCGGGGGAGCAGTACTTC.

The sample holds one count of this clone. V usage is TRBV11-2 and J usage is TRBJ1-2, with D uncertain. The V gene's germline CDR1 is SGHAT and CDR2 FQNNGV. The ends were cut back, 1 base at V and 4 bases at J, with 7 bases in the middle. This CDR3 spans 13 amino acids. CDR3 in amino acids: CASSLAVSYGYTF. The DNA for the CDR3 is TGTGCCAGCAGCTTAGCCGTTTCCTATGGCTACACCTTC.

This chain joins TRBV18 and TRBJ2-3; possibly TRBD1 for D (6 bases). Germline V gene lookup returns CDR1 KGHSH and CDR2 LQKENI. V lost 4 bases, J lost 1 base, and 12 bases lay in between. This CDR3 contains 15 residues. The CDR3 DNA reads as TGTGCCAGCTCACAACAGGGACCTCGCACAGATACGCAGTATTTT. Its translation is CASSQQGPRTDTQYF.

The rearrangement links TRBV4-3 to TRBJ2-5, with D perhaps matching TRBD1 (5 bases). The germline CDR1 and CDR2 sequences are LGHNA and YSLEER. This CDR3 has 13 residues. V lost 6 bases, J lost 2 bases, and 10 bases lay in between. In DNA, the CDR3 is TGCGCCAGCAGTTGGCAGGGACAAGAGACCCAGTACTTC. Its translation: CASSWQGQETQYF.

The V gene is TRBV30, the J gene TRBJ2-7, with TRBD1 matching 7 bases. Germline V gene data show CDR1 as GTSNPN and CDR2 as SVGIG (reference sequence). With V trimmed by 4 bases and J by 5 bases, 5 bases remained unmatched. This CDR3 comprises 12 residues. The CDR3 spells CAWIQGMHEQYF. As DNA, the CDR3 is TGTGCCTGGATACAGGGGATGCACGAGCAGTACTTC.

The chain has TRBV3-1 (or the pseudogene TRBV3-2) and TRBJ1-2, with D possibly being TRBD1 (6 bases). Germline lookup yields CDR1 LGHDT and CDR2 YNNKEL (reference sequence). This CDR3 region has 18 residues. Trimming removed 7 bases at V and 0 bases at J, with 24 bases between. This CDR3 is CASNPARRTVLTNYGYTF. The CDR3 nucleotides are TGTGCCAGCAACCCGGCCCGGAGGACAGTACTAACTAACTATGGCTACACCTTC.

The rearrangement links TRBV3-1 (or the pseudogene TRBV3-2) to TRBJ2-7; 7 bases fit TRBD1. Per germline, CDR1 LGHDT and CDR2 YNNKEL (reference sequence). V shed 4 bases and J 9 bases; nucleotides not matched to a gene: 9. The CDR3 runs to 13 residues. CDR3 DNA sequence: TGTGCCAGCAGCCCAAGGGGGACAGCAAGGCAGTACTTC. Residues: CASSPRGTARQYF.

Here the CDR3 DNA reads TGTGCCAGCAGCCCCAGCCCGGGACAGGGGGAATACGAGCAGTACTTC. Translated: CASSPSPGQGEYEQYF. The chain carries TRBV11-2 and TRBJ2-7; 11 bases map to TRBD1. Germline CDR1 reads SGHAT; CDR2 reads FQNNGV. The CDR3 has 16 residues. Trimming removed 5 bases from V and 4 bases from J; junction bases left unmatched: 10. Complete variable domain (other parts from reference TRBV11-2 and TRBJ2-7): EAGVAQSPRYKIIEKRQSVAFWCNPISGHATLYWYQQILGQGPKLLIQFQNNGVVDDSQLPKDRFSAERLKGVDSTLKIQPAKLEDSAVYLCASSPSPGQGEYEQYFGPGTRLTVT.

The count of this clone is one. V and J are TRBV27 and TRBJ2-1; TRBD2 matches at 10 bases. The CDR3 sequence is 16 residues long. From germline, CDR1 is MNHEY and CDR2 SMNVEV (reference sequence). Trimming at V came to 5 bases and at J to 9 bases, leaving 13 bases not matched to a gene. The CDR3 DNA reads TGTGCCAGCAGTATCATAGCGGGAGGCCCCCCCAGTGAGCAGTTCTTC. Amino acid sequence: CASSIIAGGPPSEQFF.

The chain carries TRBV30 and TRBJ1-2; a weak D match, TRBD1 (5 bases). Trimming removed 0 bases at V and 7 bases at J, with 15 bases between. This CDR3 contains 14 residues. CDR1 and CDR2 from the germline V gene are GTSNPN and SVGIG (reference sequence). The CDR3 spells CAWSVGGDWSGYTF. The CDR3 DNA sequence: TGTGCCTGGAGTGTGGGGGGGGACTGGAGTGGCTACACCTTC.

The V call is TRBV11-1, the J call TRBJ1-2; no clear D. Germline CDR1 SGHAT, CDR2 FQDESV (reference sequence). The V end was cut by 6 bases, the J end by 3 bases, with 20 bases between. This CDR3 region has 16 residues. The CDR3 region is CASSPTRTTGDYGYTF. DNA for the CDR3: TGTGCCAGCAGTCCTACTCGGACCACCGGGGACTATGGCTACACCTTC.

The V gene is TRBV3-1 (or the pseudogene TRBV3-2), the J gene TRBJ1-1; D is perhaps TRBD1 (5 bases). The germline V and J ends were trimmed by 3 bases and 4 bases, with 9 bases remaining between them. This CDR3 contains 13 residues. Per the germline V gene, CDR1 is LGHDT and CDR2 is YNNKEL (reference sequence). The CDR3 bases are TGTGCCAGCAGCCAGCGGGGGACCACTGAAGCTTTCTTT. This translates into CASSQRGTTEAFF.

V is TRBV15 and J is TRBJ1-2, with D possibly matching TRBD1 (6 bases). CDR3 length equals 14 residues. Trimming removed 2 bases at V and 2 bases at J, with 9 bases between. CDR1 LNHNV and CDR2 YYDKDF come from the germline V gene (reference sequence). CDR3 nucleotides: TGTGCCACCAGCAGATCAAGGGGGAACTATGGCTACACCTTC. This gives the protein CATSRSRGNYGYTF.

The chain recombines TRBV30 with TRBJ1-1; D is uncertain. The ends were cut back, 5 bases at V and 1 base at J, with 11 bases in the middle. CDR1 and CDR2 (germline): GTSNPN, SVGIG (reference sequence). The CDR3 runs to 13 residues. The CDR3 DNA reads TGTGCCTGGTTGGCGCGGTGGAACACTGAAGCTTTCTTT. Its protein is CAWLARWNTEAFF.

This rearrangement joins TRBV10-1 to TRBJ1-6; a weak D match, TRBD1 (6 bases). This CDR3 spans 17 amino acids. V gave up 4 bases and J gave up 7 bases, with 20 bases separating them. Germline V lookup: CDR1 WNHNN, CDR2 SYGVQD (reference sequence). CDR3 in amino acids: CASSATCRGVRNSPLHF. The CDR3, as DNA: TGCGCCAGCAGTGCAACGTGCAGGGGTGTTAGAAATTCACCCCTCCACTTT.

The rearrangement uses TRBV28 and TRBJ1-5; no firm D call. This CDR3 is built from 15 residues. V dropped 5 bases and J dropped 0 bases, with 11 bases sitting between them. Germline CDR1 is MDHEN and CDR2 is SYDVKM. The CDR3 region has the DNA TGTGCCAGCAGTAATGACACTTATAGCAATCAGCCCCAGCATTTT. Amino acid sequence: CASSNDTYSNQPQHF.

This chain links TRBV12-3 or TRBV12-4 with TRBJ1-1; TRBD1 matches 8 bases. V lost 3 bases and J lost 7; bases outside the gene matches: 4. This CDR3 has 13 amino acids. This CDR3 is CASSFADRGEAFF. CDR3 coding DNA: TGTGCCAGCAGTTTCGCCGACAGGGGTGAAGCTTTCTTT.

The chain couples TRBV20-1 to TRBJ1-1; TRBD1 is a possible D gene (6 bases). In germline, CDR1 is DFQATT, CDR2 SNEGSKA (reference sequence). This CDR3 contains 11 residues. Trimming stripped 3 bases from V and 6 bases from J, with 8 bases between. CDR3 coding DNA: TGCAGTGCTAGCGGACAGTCTGAAGCTTTCTTT. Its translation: CSASGQSEAFF.

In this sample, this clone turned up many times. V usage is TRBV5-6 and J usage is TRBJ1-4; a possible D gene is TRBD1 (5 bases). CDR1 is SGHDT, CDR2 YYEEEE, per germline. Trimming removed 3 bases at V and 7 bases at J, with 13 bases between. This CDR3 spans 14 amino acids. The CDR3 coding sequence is TGTGCCAGCAGCTCGACAGTCACGGGTGAAAAACTGTTTTTT. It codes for CASSSTVTGEKLFF. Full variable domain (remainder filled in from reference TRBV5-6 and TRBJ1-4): DAGVTQSPTHLIKTRGQQVTLRCSPKSGHDTVSWYQQALGQGPQFIFQYYEEEERQRGNFPDRFSGHQFPNYSSELNVNALLLGDSALYLCASSSTVTGEKLFFGSGTQLSVL.

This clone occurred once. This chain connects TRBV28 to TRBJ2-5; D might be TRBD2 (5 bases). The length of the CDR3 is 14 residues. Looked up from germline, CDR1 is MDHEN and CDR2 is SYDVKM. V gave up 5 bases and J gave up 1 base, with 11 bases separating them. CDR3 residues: CASSERRFQETQYF. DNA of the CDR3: TGTGCCAGCAGTGAGAGGAGGTTCCAAGAGACCCAGTACTTC.

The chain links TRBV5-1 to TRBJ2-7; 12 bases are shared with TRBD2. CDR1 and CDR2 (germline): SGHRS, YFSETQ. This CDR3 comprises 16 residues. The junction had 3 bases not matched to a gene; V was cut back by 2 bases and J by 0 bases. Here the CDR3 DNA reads TGCGCCAGCAGCTTCGGACTAGCGGGAAGCTCCTACGAGCAGTACTTC. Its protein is CASSFGLAGSSYEQYF.

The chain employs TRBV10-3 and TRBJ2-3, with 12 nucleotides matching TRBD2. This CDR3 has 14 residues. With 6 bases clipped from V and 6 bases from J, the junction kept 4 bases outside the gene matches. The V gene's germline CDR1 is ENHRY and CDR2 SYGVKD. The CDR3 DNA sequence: TGTGCCATCAGCCTGACTAGCGGGAGTGATACGCAGTATTTT. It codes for CAISLTSGSDTQYF.

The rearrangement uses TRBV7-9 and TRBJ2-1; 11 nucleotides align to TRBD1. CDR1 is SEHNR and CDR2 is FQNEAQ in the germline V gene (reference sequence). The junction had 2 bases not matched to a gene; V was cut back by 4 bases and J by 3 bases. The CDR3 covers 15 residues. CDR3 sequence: CASSSGTGGYNEQFF. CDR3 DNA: TGTGCCAGCAGCTCCGGGACAGGGGGCTACAATGAGCAGTTCTTC.

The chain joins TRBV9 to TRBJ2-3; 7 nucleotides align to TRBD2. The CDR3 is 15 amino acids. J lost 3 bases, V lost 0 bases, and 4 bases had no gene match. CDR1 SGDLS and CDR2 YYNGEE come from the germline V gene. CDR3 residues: CASSVGNGGTDTQYF. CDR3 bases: TGTGCCAGCAGCGTAGGGAACGGGGGGACAGATACGCAGTATTTT.

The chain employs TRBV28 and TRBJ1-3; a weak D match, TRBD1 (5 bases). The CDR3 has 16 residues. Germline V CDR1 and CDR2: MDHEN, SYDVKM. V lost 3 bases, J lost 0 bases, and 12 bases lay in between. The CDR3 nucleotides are TGTGCCAGCAGTTTGAACCCCCAGGGCTCTGGAAACACCATATATTTT. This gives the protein CASSLNPQGSGNTIYF.

CDR3 in DNA: TGTGCCAGCAGCGTCGGAAGGGACTCCGGGGGAGAGACCCAGTACTTC. Its translation: CASSVGRDSGGETQYF. The rearrangement links TRBV25-1 to TRBJ2-5, with TRBD2 as a possible D gene (6 bases). The CDR3 is 16 amino acids. The germline V gene encodes CDR1 MGHDK and CDR2 SYGVNS. V was clipped by 6 bases and J by 4 bases, with 21 bases between them.

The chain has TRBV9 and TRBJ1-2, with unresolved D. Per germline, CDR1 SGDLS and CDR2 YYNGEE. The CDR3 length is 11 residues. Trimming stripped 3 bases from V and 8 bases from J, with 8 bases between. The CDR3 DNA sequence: TGTGCCAGCAGCGATGGGCCCGGCTACACCTTC. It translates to CASSDGPGYTF. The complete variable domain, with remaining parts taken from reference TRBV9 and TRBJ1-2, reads DSGVTQTPKHLITATGQRVTLRCSPRSGDLSVYWYQQSLDQGLQFLIQYYNGEERAKGNILERFSAQQFPDLHSELNLSSLELGDSALYFCASSDGPGYTFGSGTRLTVV.

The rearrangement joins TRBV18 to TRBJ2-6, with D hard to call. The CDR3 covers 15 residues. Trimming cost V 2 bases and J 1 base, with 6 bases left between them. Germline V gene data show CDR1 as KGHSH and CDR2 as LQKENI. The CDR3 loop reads CASSPTGSGANVLTF. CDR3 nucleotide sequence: TGTGCCAGCTCACCAACCGGTTCTGGGGCCAACGTCCTGACTTTC. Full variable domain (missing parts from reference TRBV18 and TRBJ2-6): NAGVMQNPRHLVRRRGQEARLRCSPMKGHSHVYWYRQLPEEGLKFMVYLQKENIIDESGMPKERFSAEFPKEGPSILRIQQVVRGDSAAYFCASSPTGSGANVLTFGAGSRLTVL.